This entry describes one T cell receptor beta chain. In the authors' workflow: Reference gene primer amplification yielded estimated nucleated cell counts. Data came from immunoSEQ multiplex PCR; TCRdb stores just in-frame clones and leaves some out. V and J calls and clone size are those listed in that table; D and trimming were worked out from the DNA. The sample lists tens of thousands of clones; 60% to 80% were seen once. Germline CDR1 reads SGHRS; CDR2 reads YFSETQ. There are 17 residues in the CDR3. V gave up 0 bases and J gave up 4 bases; unmatched junction bases: 6. This sample was included in a study of blood T cell repertoires in COVID-19. Background on the study: Material from acute and convalescent COVID-19 was sourced from the United States, Italy and Spain. The analysed material was cDNA or gDNA that came from T cells, B-cell-depleted T cells, or PBMCs.

The source material was peripheral blood. This sequence was found in a man aged 80 or over with acute or convalescent COVID-19. The gene calls are TRBV5-1 and TRBJ2-1; TRBD2 matches 11 bases. The CDR3 sequence is CASSLGSSGGAYNEQFF. CDR3 bases: TGCGCCAGCAGCTTGGGGAGTAGCGGGGGGGCGTACAATGAGCAGTTCTTC.